This TCR beta chain emerged from a study of Tregs in tolerant kidney transplant recipients. On this clone: Its antigen is as yet unknown.

CDR3 size: 14 residues. Germline loops: CDR1 KGHSH, CDR2 LQKENI. Deletions cut 3 bases from V and 2 bases from J, with 7 bases between. Study-wide findings and caveats: Donor-specific Treg expansion exceeded global Treg expansion in tolerant patients, suggesting antigen drive.

Method: immunoSEQ multiplex PCR; TCRdb's copy keeps in-frame clones and lacks some. The sample shows over 50,000 clones, approximately 85% of them seen only once. CD4+CD25+CD127- Tregs, CD4+CD25- non-Tregs, CD4 and CD8 cells were sorted. Regulatory T cells were sorted from thawed PBMCs rested overnight at 37°C with about 210 IU/ml IL-2. This TCR was recovered from a human donor who received a combined kidney and bone marrow transplant. The genes are TRBV18 and TRBJ2-2; D is ambiguous. Here the sequenced sample was Tregs from blood, taken before the transplant. The DNA of the CDR3 is TGTGCCAGCTCACCCGACACTAACACCGGGGAGCTGTTTTTT. This gives the protein CASSPDTNTGELFF.